These 30 T cell receptor beta chains share one sample of origin, sequenced in a study of vaccination and CD4 T cells after COVID-19. With the Oncomine TCR Beta short-read assay, DNA from cultured CD4+ T cells was sequenced. TCRdb recomputed calls from the PCR reads with MiXCR, one row per CDR3 protein. The table lists about 3,200 distinct CDR3 sequences, nearly 25% of them singletons, with around 50% in the top ten. Noted treatment: approximately nine-day PBMC culture with coronavirus spike peptide pools or control peptides (ViraFEST assay). Their recognized antigens are unknown. Sequenced material: CD4+ T cells from blood, cultured in vitro, taken after SARS-CoV-2 vaccination. These receptors were taken from a human donor who had recovered from COVID-19.

The chain couples TRBV10-3 to TRBJ1-2; D is ambiguous. CDR1 and CDR2 (germline): ENHRY, SYGVKD. The V and J ends lost 3 bases and 8 bases respectively, with 16 bases between them. The CDR3 is 14 amino acids. This CDR3 is CAISEPIGVVGYTF. CDR3 DNA: TGTGCCATCAGTGAACCCATAGGTGTGGTCGGCTACACCTTC.

The chain uses TRBV20-1 and TRBJ2-6; 9 bases match TRBD2. There are 21 residues in the CDR3. From germline, CDR1 is DFQATT and CDR2 SNEGSKA (reference sequence). V dropped 0 bases and J dropped 0; count of bases not matched to a gene: 15. For the CDR3, the DNA is TGCAGTGCTAGAGATAGGGGTGGTTCTAGCGGGGTCCGCTCTGGGGCCAACGTCCTGACTTTC. Translated: CSARDRGGSSGVRSGANVLTF.

This clonotype was found a few times. The chain joins TRBV19 to TRBJ1-2, with no clear D. The CDR3 consists of 13 residues. In germline, CDR1 is LNHDA, CDR2 SQIVND (reference sequence). V was cut by 5 bases and J by 8 bases, with 15 bases left in between. The CDR3 DNA reads TGTGCCAGTAGTGACCGGCCCTCAAGCGGCTACACCTTC. Residues: CASSDRPSSGYTF.

The J gene is TRBJ2-7, the V gene TRBV6-5, with unresolved D. V gave up 3 bases and J gave up 2 bases, with 8 bases separating them. The CDR3 totals 13 residues. CDR1 and CDR2 from the germline V gene are MNHEY and SVGAGI. The CDR3 DNA is TGTGCCAGCAGTTATAAAGCCACCTACGAGCAGTACTTC. This codes for CASSYKATYEQYF.

This clonotype was observed a few times. This rearrangement joins TRBV28 to TRBJ1-6; D is unclear. The CDR3 length is 11 residues. The germline V gene encodes CDR1 MDHEN and CDR2 SYDVKM. Trimming cost V 6 bases and J 7 bases, with 4 bases left between them. The CDR3 coding sequence is TGTGCCAGCAGAAGGAATTCACCCCTCCACTTT. Encoded protein: CASRRNSPLHF. The whole variable domain, filled in from reference TRBV28 and TRBJ1-6, reads DVKVTQSSRYLVKRTGEKVFLECVQDMDHENMFWYRQDPGLGLRLIYFSYDVKMKEKGDIPEGYSVSREKKERFSLILESASTNQTSMYLCASRRNSPLHFGNGTRLTVT.

Ten or more counts support this clonotype. The chain couples TRBV7-3 to TRBJ2-3, with 7 bases identical to TRBD2. With 4 bases clipped from V and 6 bases from J, the junction kept 1 base outside the gene matches. Germline loops: CDR1 SGHTA, CDR2 FQGTGA. This CDR3 has 12 amino acids. CDR3 coding DNA: TGTGCCAGCAGCTCCGGGAGGGATACGCAGTATTTT. Translating gives CASSSGRDTQYF.

This chain joins TRBV4-2 and TRBJ1-2; D is unresolved. CDR1 is LGHNA, CDR2 YNFKEQ, per germline. V lost 1 base to trimming and J lost 2 bases, with 8 bases between them. This CDR3 is built from 14 residues. The CDR3 spells CASSQVWENYGYTF. The CDR3 nucleotides are TGTGCCAGCAGCCAAGTGTGGGAAAACTATGGCTACACCTTC.

This clonotype was seen a handful of times. The V gene is TRBV18, the J gene TRBJ1-5, with D perhaps TRBD1 (6 bases). The CDR3 spans 15 residues. In germline, CDR1 is KGHSH, CDR2 LQKENI. V lost 0 bases to trimming and J lost 4 bases, with 10 bases between them. CDR3 amino acids: CASSPPGGRNQPQHF. Written as DNA, the CDR3 is TGTGCCAGCTCACCACCCGGGGGGCGGAATCAGCCCCAGCATTTT.

The chain recombines TRBV4-3 with TRBJ1-1, with TRBD1 matching 8 bases. The germline gives CDR1 LGHNA, CDR2 YSLEER. The CDR3 spans 14 residues. J gave up 5 bases and V 0 bases, and 2 bases lay outside the gene matches. CDR3: CASSQDTGGTEAFF. The CDR3 coding sequence is TGCGCCAGCAGCCAAGACACAGGGGGAACTGAAGCTTTCTTT.

This clonotype was seen more than once but under ten times. The V gene is TRBV28, the J gene TRBJ2-1; D is ambiguous. This CDR3 is 15 amino acids long. V was shortened by 2 bases and J by 0 bases, with 8 bases between the two germline ends. Germline CDR1 MDHEN, CDR2 SYDVKM. CDR3 coding DNA: TGTGCCAGCAGTTTAAGGCCTAGCTCCTACAATGAGCAGTTCTTC. It translates to CASSLRPSSYNEQFF.

This clonotype is judged medium-sized (0.01 to 0.1%). The chain has TRBV10-3 and TRBJ2-7, with D possibly being TRBD2 (5 bases). CDR3 length: 13 amino acids. Germline loops: CDR1 ENHRY, CDR2 SYGVKD. Trimming pared 11 bases from V and 4 bases from J, leaving 18 bases between. The CDR3 coding sequence is TGTGCCGTTTTGATCAGAGGAGGATACGAGCAGTACTTC. It translates to CAVLIRGGYEQYF.

In this sample, this clonotype turned up many times. This rearrangement joins TRBV20-1 to TRBJ2-7; tentative D call: TRBD1 (6 bases). The CDR3 runs to 12 residues. Germline loops: CDR1 DFQATT, CDR2 SNEGSKA (reference sequence). In DNA form, the CDR3 reads TGCAGCCAACTAGGACAGACCTACGAGCAGTACTTC. Amino acid sequence: CSQLGQTYEQYF.

This chain joins TRBV20-1 and TRBJ1-2, with 11 bases identical to TRBD1. In germline, CDR1 is DFQATT, CDR2 SNEGSKA (reference sequence). The CDR3 is made up of 16 amino acids. V dropped 6 bases and J dropped 7; count of bases not matched to a gene: 16. The CDR3 DNA is TGCAGTGCAGCCCCCGGGACAGGGGGAATTGCGCGTGGCTACACCTTC. Protein: CSAAPGTGGIARGYTF.

With regard to this clonotype: This may come from a read error, since a much larger clone is one base off. The chain links TRBV20-1 to TRBJ1-2; tentatively, D is TRBD1 (6 bases). Trimming left V 5 bases short and J 4 bases short, with 23 bases between. The CDR3 runs to 16 residues. Germline V gene data show CDR1 as DFQATT and CDR2 as SNEGSKA (reference sequence). In DNA, the CDR3 is TGCAGTGCTCCTCGACAGGCTTCCTCCTTGCTCTATGGCTACACCTTC. Protein sequence: CSAPRQASSLLYGYTF.

This clonotype showed up just a few times. The genes are TRBV20-1 and TRBJ1-3, with a possible D match to TRBD1 (6 bases). Trimming removed 8 bases at V and 2 bases at J, with 13 bases between. Germline V gene data show CDR1 as DFQATT and CDR2 as SNEGSKA (reference sequence). CDR3 size: 13 residues. CDR3 residues: CSCGGRAGNTIYF. The CDR3 bases are TGCAGTTGCGGGGGCAGGGCTGGAAACACCATATATTTT.

This clonotype was seen only a few times. The genes are TRBV21-1 and TRBJ2-5; the D call TRBD2 from the table was never checked on the DNA. TRBV21-1 is marked as a pseudogene. CDR3 length equals 18 residues. The CDR3 protein is CASSKGFTSGGHGPTQYF. The DNA of the CDR3 is TGTGCCAGCAGCAAAGGTTTCACTAGCGGGGGCCACGGCCCGACCCAGTACTTC.

This clonotype is medium-sized (0.01 to 0.1%). The rearrangement uses TRBV7-9 and TRBJ1-2, with D tentatively TRBD1 (5 bases). The CDR3 extends over 15 amino acids. Trimming cost V 5 bases and J 6 bases, with 19 bases left between them. Germline CDR1 is SEHNR and CDR2 is FQNEAQ (reference sequence). The CDR3 is CASSALERGRDGYTF. In nucleotides, the CDR3 is TGTGCCAGCAGCGCCTTAGAGCGGGGCAGAGATGGCTACACCTTC.

This clonotype was recorded only once. The chain recombines TRBV10-3 with TRBJ1-1, with 9 bases that match TRBD1. The germline gives CDR1 ENHRY, CDR2 SYGVKD. The CDR3 runs 17 residues. The junction had 14 bases not matched to a gene; V was cut back by 8 bases and J by 1 base. In DNA form, the CDR3 reads TGTGCCATCGGAGGGAGGACAGGGGAGCGTGAGAACACTGAAGCTTTCTTT. Translation: CAIGGRTGERENTEAFF.

This clonotype was detected only a few times. V is TRBV6-1 and J is TRBJ1-5; 8 positions match TRBD1. V was clipped by 6 bases and J by 2 bases; unmatched bases: 9. Germline V gene lookup returns CDR1 MNHNS and CDR2 SASEGT. The length of the CDR3 is 16 residues. The DNA of the CDR3 is TGTGCCAGCAGGGGGACAGACAGGGGAGGCAATCAGCCCCAGCATTTT. Its translation: CASRGTDRGGNQPQHF.

In its sample, this clonotype was seen many times. This chain connects TRBV28 to TRBJ2-7, with TRBD2 matching 7 bases. The germline V gene encodes CDR1 MDHEN and CDR2 SYDVKM. The CDR3 covers 13 residues. V shed 9 bases, J shed 7 bases, and the junction held 12 bases outside the gene matches. The CDR3 nucleotides are TGTGCCAGTAACCCGGGCCCCGGGAGGGAGCAGTACTTC. Residues: CASNPGPGREQYF.

This clonotype has a handful of counts. In DNA form, the CDR3 reads TGTGCCAGCAGCCTCGGTCGGGCAGGGGGTAGGCAAGAGACCCAGTACTTC. Its protein product is CASSLGRAGGRQETQYF. The chain is built from TRBV2 and TRBJ2-5, with 7 bases that match TRBD1. This CDR3 spans 17 amino acids. Germline V CDR1 and CDR2: SNHLY, FYNNEI. Trimming at V came to 6 bases and at J to 2 bases, leaving 15 bases not matched to a gene.

In this sample, this clonotype turned up a few times. The V gene is TRBV4-1, the J gene TRBJ2-5, with D maybe TRBD2 (6 bases). Trimming took off 2 bases at V and 4 bases at J, with 11 bases between the two ends. Germline CDR1 is MGHRA and CDR2 is YSYEKL. The CDR3 covers 14 residues. The CDR3 region has the DNA TGCGCCAGCAGCCAACGCGAGGGAGGAGAGACCCAGTACTTC. Amino acids: CASSQREGGETQYF.

This clonotype is a singleton in its sample. This sequence joins TRBV19 and TRBJ2-3; tentatively, D is TRBD1 (5 bases). The CDR3 runs 14 residues. Trimming stripped 5 bases from V and 6 bases from J, with 15 bases between. CDR1 LNHDA and CDR2 SQIVND come from the germline V gene (reference sequence). This chain's CDR3 is CASSRQGAWDTQYF. The CDR3 nucleotides are TGTGCCAGTAGTCGGCAGGGCGCGTGGGATACGCAGTATTTT.

This clonotype occurred once. This chain links TRBV4-3 with TRBJ2-3; no firm D call. V was clipped by 8 bases and J by 2 bases, with 20 bases between them. The CDR3 is 16 amino acids. Germline V gene lookup returns CDR1 LGHNA and CDR2 YSLEER. Here the CDR3 reads CASARLGYWSTDTQYF. The CDR3 DNA reads TGCGCCAGCGCCCGTCTGGGTTACTGGTCCACAGATACGCAGTATTTT.

This clonotype showed up just a few times. The V gene is TRBV11-3, the J gene TRBJ1-6; D might be TRBD1 (6 bases). The CDR3 totals 15 residues. The germline V gene has CDR1 SGHNT and CDR2 YENEEA. V dropped 6 bases and J dropped 8 bases, with 17 bases sitting between them. The CDR3 protein is CASRRQGLVDSPLHF. The CDR3 DNA reads as TGTGCCAGCAGACGCCAGGGGCTAGTGGATTCACCCCTCCACTTT.

As to this clonotype: The junction differs from germline at one of its ends, possibly a read error. The chain is built from TRBV6-5 and TRBJ1-2; D is possibly TRBD1 (5 bases). CDR3 length: 14 amino acids. Germline V CDR1 and CDR2: MNHEY, SVGAGI. The chain's CDR3 is CASSNSGTFYGYTF. CDR3 bases: TGTGCCAGCAGTAACTCAGGGACCTTCTATGGCTACACCTTC.

This clonotype is deemed medium-sized. The chain joins TRBV27 to TRBJ2-7; the D is unclear. V was trimmed by 4 bases and J by 3 bases, leaving 13 bases between them. Germline assignment: CDR1 MNHEY and CDR2 SMNVEV (reference sequence). The CDR3 is made up of 14 amino acids. CDR3 nucleotides: TGTGCCAGCAGTTCCTCCGCGGTGGGCTACGAGCAGTACTTC. Its protein product is CASSSSAVGYEQYF.

V and J are TRBV19 and TRBJ1-5; the D is unclear. V shed 1 base and J shed 5 bases, with 9 bases lying between them. The CDR3 runs 14 residues. Germline-derived CDR1 and CDR2 are LNHDA and SQIVND (reference sequence). In DNA form, the CDR3 reads TGTGCCAGTAGTATAGGTTTAGGGTATCAGCCCCAGCATTTT. Translated, it gives CASSIGLGYQPQHF.

The chain joins TRBV6-1 to TRBJ2-7, with 8 bases that match TRBD2. V gave up 5 bases and J gave up 4 bases; unmatched junction bases: 10. The CDR3 runs 15 residues. CDR1 MNHNS and CDR2 SASEGT come from the germline V gene. CDR3 protein: CASSPRGGSRYEQYF. CDR3 DNA: TGTGCCAGCAGTCCCCGGGGGGGGAGTCGGTACGAGCAGTACTTC.

This chain uses TRBV20-1 with TRBJ1-1, with D tentatively TRBD1 (5 bases). Per germline, CDR1 DFQATT and CDR2 SNEGSKA (reference sequence). V was pared by 3 bases and J by 4 bases, with 18 bases between. The CDR3 length is 15 residues. The CDR3 sequence: CSARLLGQSTTEAFF. In DNA, the CDR3 is TGCAGTGCTAGGCTACTCGGACAATCGACCACTGAAGCTTTCTTT.